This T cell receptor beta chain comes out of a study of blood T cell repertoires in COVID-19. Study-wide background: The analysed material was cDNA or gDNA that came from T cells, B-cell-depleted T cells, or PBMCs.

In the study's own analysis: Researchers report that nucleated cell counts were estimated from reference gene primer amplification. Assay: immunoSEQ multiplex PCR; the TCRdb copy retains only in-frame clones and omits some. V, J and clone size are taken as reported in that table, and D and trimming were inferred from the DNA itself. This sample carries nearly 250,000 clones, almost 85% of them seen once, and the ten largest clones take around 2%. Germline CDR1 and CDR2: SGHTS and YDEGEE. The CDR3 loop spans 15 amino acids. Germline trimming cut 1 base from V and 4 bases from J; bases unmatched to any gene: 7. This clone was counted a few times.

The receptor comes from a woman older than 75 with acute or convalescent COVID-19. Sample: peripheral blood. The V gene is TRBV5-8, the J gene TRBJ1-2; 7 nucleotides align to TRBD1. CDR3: CASSLFQGGSYGYTF. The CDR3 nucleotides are TGTGCCAGCAGCTTGTTTCAGGGGGGTTCCTATGGCTACACCTTC.